The rows below give T cell receptor beta chains drawn from one sample of a study of T-cell reconstitution after alpha-beta-depleted transplantation in children. TCRdb re-called the PCR reads with MiXCR, one entry per CDR3 protein. The repertoire has roughly 100,000 distinct CDR3 sequences, roughly 7.7% of them found once; the top ten carry 6.9%. The sequences come from PBMCs from the stem cell graft donor, collected from the stem cell graft. The receptors stem from a human donor who donated a stem cell graft to a child with congenital amegakaryocytic thrombocytopenia. CDR3s include the opening cysteine and the closing phenylalanine or tryptophan. The D gene is left open where the match is weak. The size entry is marked missing in some rows and otherwise reads once, few, many or a size class.

V: TRBV5-1
D: -
J: TRBJ2-1
size: many
CDR3: CASSLATATLYNEQFF
DNA: TGCGCCAGCAGCTTGGCAACGGCAACACTATACAATGAGCAGTTCTTC

V: TRBV7-8
D: -
J: TRBJ2-1
size: -
CDR3: CASSLGPSGNEQFF
DNA: TGTGCCAGCAGCTTGGGGCCTAGTGGAAATGAGCAGTTCTTC

V: TRBV20-1
D: TRBD2
J: TRBJ2-5
size: many
CDR3: CSASPSAGVGETQYF
DNA: TGCAGTGCTAGCCCTTCGGCGGGAGTGGGGGAGACCCAGTACTTC

V: TRBV7-2
D: TRBD1
J: TRBJ1-5
size: many
CDR3: CASSLAAGGGQPQHF
DNA: TGTGCCAGCAGCTTAGCGGCAGGGGGCGGACAGCCCCAGCATTTT

V: TRBV10-3
D: -
J: TRBJ2-7
size: -
CDR3: CAISESKLGNRFYEQYF
DNA: TGTGCCATCAGTGAGTCGAAACTGGGGAACCGCTTTTACGAGCAGTACTTC

V: TRBV6-2/TRBV6-3
D: -
J: TRBJ2-5
size: many
CDR3: CASSLPRTRETQYF
DNA: TGTGCCAGCAGTTTACCGCGGACCCGAGAGACCCAGTACTTC

V: TRBV7-2
D: TRBD2
J: TRBJ2-5
size: many
CDR3: CASSQGGGKETQYF
DNA: TGTGCCAGCAGCCAGGGCGGGGGGAAAGAGACCCAGTACTTC

V: TRBV5-1
D: -
J: TRBJ1-1
size: many
CDR3: CASSLDSMNTEAFF
DNA: TGCGCCAGCAGCTTGGACAGCATGAACACTGAAGCTTTCTTT

V: TRBV20-1
D: -
J: TRBJ2-1
size: -
CDR3: CSASEAASDYNEQFF
DNA: TGCAGTGCTAGCGAGGCGGCTAGCGACTACAATGAGCAGTTCTTC

V: TRBV11-2
D: TRBD1
J: TRBJ2-1
size: many
CDR3: CASSLTMTGEVWSYNEQFF
DNA: TGTGCCAGCAGCTTAACAATGACAGGGGAGGTTTGGTCCTACAATGAGCAGTTCTTC

V: TRBV18
D: -
J: TRBJ2-3
size: many
CDR3: CASSPPITDTQYF
DNA: TGTGCCAGCTCACCGCCTATCACAGATACGCAGTATTTT

V: TRBV7-2
D: -
J: TRBJ1-4
size: many
CDR3: CASSFSALRDGDEKLFF
DNA: TGTGCCAGCAGCTTCTCAGCCTTGCGAGACGGCGATGAAAAACTGTTTTTT

V: TRBV4-2
D: TRBD2
J: TRBJ2-2
size: many
CDR3: CASRLAGVTGELFF
DNA: TGTGCCAGCAGGCTAGCGGGAGTCACCGGGGAGCTGTTTTTT

V: TRBV7-2
D: -
J: TRBJ2-7
size: many
CDR3: CASSSQRSFLEQYF
DNA: TGTGCCAGCAGCTCCCAGCGGTCCTTCTTGGAGCAGTACTTC

V: TRBV24-1
D: TRBD1
J: TRBJ2-1
size: many
CDR3: CATSAGTGDTNEQFF
DNA: TGTGCCACCAGCGCCGGGACAGGGGACACCAATGAGCAGTTCTTC

V: TRBV10-2
D: -
J: TRBJ1-1
size: many
CDR3: CASRGQPNTEAFF
DNA: TGCGCCAGCAGAGGACAGCCGAACACTGAAGCTTTCTTT

V: TRBV10-3
D: -
J: TRBJ2-3
size: many
CDR3: CAISGSAGYSTDTQYF
DNA: TGTGCCATCAGTGGATCGGCGGGGTATAGCACAGATACGCAGTATTTT

V: TRBV6-6
D: -
J: TRBJ1-4
size: few
CDR3: CASSRRTDEKLFF
DNA: TGTGCCAGCAGCCGACGGACCGATGAAAAACTGTTTTTT

V: TRBV4-2
D: -
J: TRBJ2-2
size: many
CDR3: CASSLEQGGLNGELFF
DNA: TGTGCCAGCAGCCTGGAACAGGGAGGACTTAACGGGGAGCTGTTTTTT

V: TRBV12-3/TRBV12-4
D: TRBD1
J: TRBJ2-7
size: many
CDR3: CASSPVGQLIYYEQYF
DNA: TGTGCCAGCAGTCCGGTGGGACAGTTAATCTACTACGAGCAGTACTTC

V: TRBV5-1
D: TRBD1
J: TRBJ2-2
size: -
CDR3: CASSKLTGIGNGELFF
DNA: TGCGCCAGCTCAAAATTGACAGGGATCGGTAACGGGGAGCTGTTTTTT

V: TRBV12-3/TRBV12-4
D: -
J: TRBJ2-5
size: many
CDR3: CASSSHPSGGLSETQYF
DNA: TGTGCCAGCAGTTCACATCCTAGTGGGGGGCTCAGCGAGACCCAGTACTTC

V: TRBV7-2
D: -
J: TRBJ2-3
size: many
CDR3: CASSFYTDTQYF
DNA: TGTGCCAGCAGCTTCTACACAGATACGCAGTATTTT

V: TRBV27
D: TRBD1
J: TRBJ1-2
size: many
CDR3: CASTTWDRRFHGYTF
DNA: TGTGCCAGCACAACGTGGGACAGGCGCTTCCATGGCTACACCTTC

V: TRBV6-5
D: -
J: TRBJ1-4
size: many
CDR3: CASSYSSANQGNEKLFF
DNA: TGTGCCAGCAGTTACTCGAGCGCCAACCAAGGGAATGAAAAACTGTTTTTT

V: TRBV11-2
D: TRBD2
J: TRBJ2-4
size: many
CDR3: CASSPGRDIQYF
DNA: TGTGCCAGCAGCCCAGGGAGGGACATTCAGTACTTC

V: TRBV25-1
D: TRBD2
J: TRBJ2-3
size: many
CDR3: CASSEFGGTPEDTQYF
DNA: TGTGCCAGCAGTGAATTCGGGGGGACCCCTGAGGATACGCAGTATTTT

V: TRBV12-3/TRBV12-4
D: -
J: TRBJ1-3
size: many
CDR3: CASSPYSDSTNTIYF
DNA: TGTGCCAGCAGCCCTTACTCGGACAGTACGAACACCATATATTTT

V: TRBV7-9
D: -
J: TRBJ2-3
size: many
CDR3: CASSPPMEVTDTQYF
DNA: TGTGCCAGCAGTCCCCCCATGGAAGTCACAGATACGCAGTATTTT

V: TRBV7-6
D: TRBD2
J: TRBJ2-1
size: many
CDR3: CASSPRREDNEQFF
DNA: TGTGCCAGCAGCCCCCGGCGGGAGGACAATGAGCAGTTCTTC

V: TRBV7-2
D: TRBD2
J: TRBJ2-5
size: many
CDR3: CASSHSGSQGTQYF
DNA: TGTGCCAGCAGCCATAGCGGGTCCCAAGGGACCCAGTACTTC

V: TRBV14
D: -
J: TRBJ1-2
size: few
CDR3: CASSQVVGGGYTF
DNA: TGTGCCAGCAGCCAAGTCGTCGGCGGTGGCTACACCTTC

V: TRBV10-1
D: -
J: TRBJ1-1
size: many
CDR3: CASSESPSGNTEAFF
DNA: TGCGCCAGCAGTGAGTCCCCCTCAGGGAACACTGAAGCTTTCTTT

V: TRBV4-1
D: -
J: TRBJ2-1
size: many
CDR3: CASSQDRSSGQFF
DNA: TGCGCCAGCAGCCAAGATAGGAGTTCTGGCCAGTTCTTC

V: TRBV5-1
D: TRBD2
J: TRBJ2-1
size: many
CDR3: CASSRQLAGSSYNEQFF
DNA: TGCGCCAGCAGCCGTCAACTAGCGGGTAGCTCCTACAATGAGCAGTTCTTC

V: TRBV7-2
D: TRBD1
J: TRBJ1-2
size: many
CDR3: CASSLKGAYGYTF
DNA: TGTGCCAGCAGCTTAAAGGGGGCTTATGGCTACACCTTC